Below are 30 T cell receptor beta chains sequenced from a single sample in a study of somatic mutations in cytotoxic T cells in rheumatoid arthritis. The assay was immunoSEQ multiplex PCR, and TCRdb's table has in-frame clones only and misses some. The profile shows 15,000 to 20,000 clones, roughly 80% of them singletons. Sequencing was performed on CD8+ T cells sorted from blood. These receptors were collected from a woman aged 50 to 60 in good health.

The genes are TRBV27 and TRBJ1-1; TRBD1 matches at 11 bases. V shed 7 bases and J 2 bases; nucleotides not matched to a gene: 12. This CDR3 has 17 residues. CDR1 is MNHEY and CDR2 is SMNVEV in the germline V gene (reference sequence). The CDR3 loop reads CASTPVGDRGFNTEAFF. In nucleotides, the CDR3 is TGTGCCAGCACCCCCGTGGGGGACAGGGGGTTCAACACTGAAGCTTTCTTT.

This chain uses TRBV19 with TRBJ2-2; 12 nucleotides align to TRBD1. In germline, CDR1 is LNHDA, CDR2 SQIVND (reference sequence). V shed 7 bases and J 8 bases; nucleotides not matched to a gene: 8. The CDR3 consists of 15 residues. CDR3 sequence: CASKPGQGASGELFF. The CDR3 bases are TGTGCCAGTAAACCGGGACAGGGGGCATCGGGGGAGCTGTTTTTT.

V and J are TRBV7-6 and TRBJ2-6, with 7 bases identical to TRBD1. This CDR3 spans 21 amino acids. In germline, CDR1 is SGHVS, CDR2 FNYEAQ. The V segment lost 2 bases and the J segment 0 bases; nucleotides outside the gene matches: 16. The CDR3 bases are TGTGCCAGCAGCTTATCCCCGACAGGGTATTGGACGGGCTCTGGGGCCAACGTCCTGACTTTC. Its protein is CASSLSPTGYWTGSGANVLTF.

The chain couples TRBV7-6 to TRBJ1-2; D gene ambiguous. V lost 5 bases and J lost 4, with 17 bases in between. Germline CDR1 SGHVS, CDR2 FNYEAQ. The CDR3 runs 15 residues. CDR3 loop: CASSPTLALGYGYTF. The CDR3 coding sequence is TGTGCCAGCAGCCCAACCCTGGCACTAGGCTATGGCTACACCTTC.

The count of this clone is one. V gene TRBV11-1 combines with J gene TRBJ1-2; unclear D gene. CDR3 length: 13 amino acids. Trimming took off 4 bases at V and 0 bases at J, with 6 bases between the two ends. Germline lookup yields CDR1 SGHAT and CDR2 FQDESV (reference sequence). The CDR3: CASSSTSNYGYTF. The CDR3 DNA reads TGTGCCAGCAGCTCGACGTCTAACTATGGCTACACCTTC. The full variable domain, with the rest looked up from reference TRBV11-1 and TRBJ1-2, is EAEVAQSPRYKITEKSQAVAFWCDPISGHATLYWYRQILGQGPELLVQFQDESVVDDSQLPKDRFSAERLKGVDSTLKIQPAELGDSAMYLCASSSTSNYGYTFGSGTRLTVV.

This clone was detected only a few times. DNA of the CDR3: TGTGCCACCAGCGGGGGCCAAGAAAATGAAAAACTGTTTTTT. Encoded protein: CATSGGQENEKLFF. The V gene is TRBV15, the J gene TRBJ1-4; possibly TRBD1 for D (6 bases). The CDR3 spans 14 residues. Germline V gives CDR1 LNHNV, CDR2 YYDKDF (reference sequence). V dropped 5 bases and J dropped 5 bases, with 12 bases sitting between them.

The genes are TRBV19 and TRBJ2-7, with TRBD2 identical over 12 bases. The CDR3 spans 15 residues. The V gene end was trimmed by 5 bases and the J gene end by 5 bases; junction bases not matched to a gene: 7. The germline gives CDR1 LNHDA, CDR2 SQIVND (reference sequence). The CDR3 DNA is TGTGCCAGTAGTTACCTAGCGGGGGGGATGAACGAGCAGTACTTC. Translating it yields CASSYLAGGMNEQYF. Full variable domain (missing parts from reference TRBV19 and TRBJ2-7): DGGITQSPKYLFRKEGQNVTLSCEQNLNHDAMYWYRQDPGQGLRLIYYSQIVNDFQKGDIAEGYSVSREKKESFPLTVTSAQKNPTAFYLCASSYLAGGMNEQYFGPGTRLTVT.

The chain recombines TRBV5-6 with TRBJ2-5, with 10 bases lining up with TRBD1. Germline V gene data show CDR1 as SGHDT and CDR2 as YYEEEE. The ends lost 4 bases at V and 5 bases at J; junction bases unmatched: 11. The CDR3 consists of 16 residues. CDR3 in amino acids: CASSGDRGLAIETQYF. The DNA of the CDR3 is TGTGCCAGCAGCGGCGACAGGGGGCTCGCGATTGAGACCCAGTACTTC.

The genes are TRBV4-3 and TRBJ2-7, with D maybe TRBD2 (5 bases). The V gene lost 1 base and the J gene lost 3 bases, with 13 bases spanning the gap. The CDR3 length is 15 residues. Germline CDR1 reads LGHNA; CDR2 reads YSLEER. In nucleotides, the CDR3 is TGCGCCAGCAGCCAAGGTGAGGGATGGGGCTACGAGCAGTACTTC. Its protein product is CASSQGEGWGYEQYF.

CDR3 bases: TGTGCCAGCAGCTTGACAGGGGCGGAGACCCAGTACTTC. Encoded protein: CASSLTGAETQYF. The chain combines TRBV13 with TRBJ2-5; TRBD1 agrees at 8 bases. In germline, CDR1 is PRHDT, CDR2 FYEKMQ (reference sequence). The CDR3 consists of 13 residues. V lost 3 bases, J lost 5 bases, and 2 bases stayed unmatched. The variable domain in full, completed from reference TRBV13 and TRBJ2-5, reads AAGVIQSPRHLIKEKRETATLKCYPIPRHDTVYWYQQGPGQDPQFLISFYEKMQSDKGSIPDRFSAQQFSDYHSELNMSSLELGDSALYFCASSLTGAETQYFGPGTRLLVL.

Written as DNA, the CDR3 is TGTGCCAGCAGCTTAGTGGTTCTAGCGGGAGGGGACAATGAGCAGTTCTTC. This gives the protein CASSLVVLAGGDNEQFF. The chain combines TRBV7-9 with TRBJ2-1, with 12 bases aligning to TRBD2. The CDR3 sequence is 17 residues long. Per germline, CDR1 SEHNR and CDR2 FQNEAQ (reference sequence). J was trimmed by 5 bases and V by 1 base; bases with no gene match: 6.

The V call is TRBV9, the J call TRBJ2-3; a possible D gene is TRBD1 (5 bases). This CDR3 is built from 15 residues. Trimming took 5 bases from V and 0 from J, leaving 13 bases between them. Per germline, CDR1 SGDLS and CDR2 YYNGEE. The CDR3: CASSGHTSSTDTQYF. In DNA, the CDR3 is TGTGCCAGCAGTGGACACACTTCAAGCACAGATACGCAGTATTTT. Drawing the rest from reference TRBV9 and TRBJ2-3, the complete variable domain is DSGVTQTPKHLITATGQRVTLRCSPRSGDLSVYWYQQSLDQGLQFLIQYYNGEERAKGNILERFSAQQFPDLHSELNLSSLELGDSALYFCASSGHTSSTDTQYFGPGTRLTVL.

The chain joins TRBV11-2 to TRBJ2-1, with D perhaps TRBD1 (6 bases). The V end lost 2 bases, the J end lost 0 bases, and 11 bases lay between the germline ends. This CDR3 region has 16 residues. Germline CDR1 SGHAT, CDR2 FQNNGV. The CDR3: CASSLYATGSYNEQFF. The DNA for the CDR3 is TGTGCCAGCAGCTTATATGCGACAGGCTCCTACAATGAGCAGTTCTTC. The variable domain in full, completed from reference TRBV11-2 and TRBJ2-1, reads EAGVAQSPRYKIIEKRQSVAFWCNPISGHATLYWYQQILGQGPKLLIQFQNNGVVDDSQLPKDRFSAERLKGVDSTLKIQPAKLEDSAVYLCASSLYATGSYNEQFFGPGTRLTVL.

V gene TRBV6-5 combines with J gene TRBJ1-3; D gene unclear. There are 15 residues in the CDR3. Germline loops: CDR1 MNHEY, CDR2 SVGAGI. The germline V and J ends were trimmed by 0 bases and 4 bases, with 10 bases remaining between them. The CDR3 sequence: CASSYSMEGGNTIYF. CDR3 sequence (DNA): TGTGCCAGCAGTTACTCGATGGAGGGAGGAAACACCATATATTTT.

The chain is built from TRBV6-1 and TRBJ2-2, with D uncertain. Trimming pared 4 bases from V and 6 bases from J, leaving 15 bases between. Looked up from germline, CDR1 is MNHNS and CDR2 is SASEGT. The CDR3 runs 15 residues. CDR3 residues: CASSALGNSAGELFF. The CDR3 bases are TGTGCCAGCAGTGCTCTGGGAAATAGTGCCGGGGAGCTGTTTTTT.

The J gene is TRBJ2-7, the V gene TRBV27; TRBD1 matches 9 bases. The CDR3 has 14 amino acids. V trimming: 5 bases; J trimming: 3 bases; junction bases outside the gene matches: 5. Germline V lookup: CDR1 MNHEY, CDR2 SMNVEV (reference sequence). The CDR3 DNA reads as TGTGCCAGCAGTCCATGGGACAGGGTCTACGAGCAGTACTTC. It codes for CASSPWDRVYEQYF.

The chain employs TRBV27 and TRBJ2-1, with TRBD1 matching over 8 bases. CDR1 is MNHEY, CDR2 SMNVEV, per germline (reference sequence). The J segment lost 7 bases and the V segment lost 5 bases, leaving 13 bases of the junction unmatched. The CDR3 is made up of 16 amino acids. The CDR3, as DNA: TGTGCCAGCAGTCTAAGTCCCGGGACAGGAACGAATGAGCAGTTCTTC. It encodes CASSLSPGTGTNEQFF.

The chain couples TRBV7-9 to TRBJ2-7; D is ambiguous. CDR3 length: 12 residues. Germline lookup yields CDR1 SEHNR and CDR2 FQNEAQ (reference sequence). V lost 1 base, J lost 4 bases, and 5 bases lay in between. This CDR3 is CASSLEAYEQYF. The CDR3 nucleotides are TGTGCCAGCAGCTTAGAAGCGTACGAGCAGTACTTC.

J is TRBJ2-7 and V is TRBV10-2; TRBD2 aligns across 8 bases. Germline V gene sequence: CDR1 WSHSY, CDR2 SAAADI. The CDR3 consists of 13 residues. The V segment lost 10 bases and the J segment 5 bases; nucleotides outside the gene matches: 10. CDR3 loop: CAISAGVYDEQYF. For the CDR3, the DNA is TGCGCCATCTCAGCGGGAGTTTATGACGAGCAGTACTTC.

The gene calls are TRBV5-1 and TRBJ1-5; no reliable D call. The CDR3 consists of 13 residues. V was trimmed by 5 bases and J by 4 bases, leaving 10 bases between them. Germline CDR1 reads SGHRS; CDR2 reads YFSETQ. Here the CDR3 reads CASRPDGNQPQHF. CDR3 nucleotide sequence: TGCGCCAGCAGACCTGACGGGAATCAGCCCCAGCATTTT.

With respect to this clone: Additional DNA sequences in this sample encode the identical CDR3. The rearrangement joins TRBV9 to TRBJ2-3, with 8 bases fitting TRBD2. The ends lost 4 bases at V and 0 bases at J; junction bases unmatched: 7. This CDR3 has 16 amino acids. Germline V gives CDR1 SGDLS, CDR2 YYNGEE. The CDR3 reads CASSPRGGESTDTQYF. The CDR3 nucleotides are TGTGCCAGCAGCCCCCGGGGGGGAGAGAGCACAGATACGCAGTATTTT.

In its sample, this clone was seen once. This chain uses TRBV4-2 with TRBJ2-1, with 9 bases aligning to TRBD2. Germline CDR1 is LGHNA and CDR2 is YNFKEQ. V shed 8 bases, J shed 4 bases, and the junction held 6 bases outside the gene matches. This CDR3 has 14 amino acids. For the CDR3, the DNA is TGTGCCAGCGCCAGACTAGCGGAGTACAATGAGCAGTTCTTC. The encoded protein is CASARLAEYNEQFF.

This chain joins TRBV29-1 and TRBJ2-7; 7 bases are shared with TRBD2. Trimming cost V 2 bases and J 4 bases; bases outside gene matches: 5. This CDR3 has 13 residues. Germline-derived CDR1 and CDR2 are SQVTM and ANQGSEA. The CDR3 is CSVESGVGYEQYF. CDR3 DNA sequence: TGCAGCGTTGAAAGCGGGGTGGGATACGAGCAGTACTTC.

This chain connects TRBV5-6 to TRBJ2-1, with 12 bases identical to TRBD2. The CDR3 runs to 17 residues. CDR1 is SGHDT and CDR2 is YYEEEE in the germline V gene. The J segment lost 5 bases and the V segment lost 0 bases, leaving 6 bases of the junction unmatched. The CDR3 loop reads CASSLATSGSGNNEQFF. The CDR3 DNA reads TGTGCCAGCAGCTTGGCGACTAGCGGGAGTGGCAACAATGAGCAGTTCTTC.

The CDR3 reads CASSPSHSGLEKQPQHF. The CDR3 region has the DNA TGCGCCAGCAGCCCCTCCCATTCGGGTTTGGAAAAACAGCCCCAGCATTTT. The chain joins TRBV4-1 to TRBJ1-5, with D uncertain. Germline V CDR1 and CDR2: MGHRA, YSYEKL. The germline V and J ends were trimmed by 4 bases and 7 bases, with 23 bases remaining between them. This CDR3 has 17 amino acids.

This clone was seen once. The chain uses TRBV5-5 and TRBJ2-3, with no clear D. The CDR3 extends over 15 amino acids. In germline, CDR1 is SGHKS, CDR2 YYEKEE (reference sequence). The V end lost 0 bases, the J end lost 3 bases, and 11 bases lay between the germline ends. As DNA, the CDR3 is TGTGCCAGCAGCTTGGGGCTAGGCGTGACAGATACGCAGTATTTT. Translation gives CASSLGLGVTDTQYF.

The V and J genes are TRBV4-3 and TRBJ1-2, with D perhaps TRBD1 (6 bases). There are 17 residues in the CDR3. CDR1 LGHNA and CDR2 YSLEER come from the germline V gene. Trimming removed 1 base at V and 3 bases at J, with 18 bases between. CDR3 region: CASSQVGWEAGDYGYTF. CDR3 sequence (DNA): TGCGCCAGCAGCCAAGTCGGGTGGGAGGCAGGGGACTATGGCTACACCTTC.

The chain combines TRBV30 with TRBJ1-5; D is unresolved. The CDR3 contains 13 residues. Germline V lookup: CDR1 GTSNPN, CDR2 SVGIG (reference sequence). V lost 2 bases and J 0 bases, leaving 5 bases between the germline ends. The CDR3 sequence: CAWSYGSNQPQHF. CDR3 nucleotides: TGTGCCTGGAGTTATGGTAGCAATCAGCCCCAGCATTTT.

The CDR3 sequence is CASRPGRMNTEAFF. In DNA, the CDR3 is TGTGCCAGCAGACCGGGACGGATGAACACTGAAGCTTTCTTT. The chain has TRBV28 and TRBJ1-1; TRBD1 might be the D (5 bases). V was clipped by 6 bases and J by 0 bases, with 11 bases between them. The CDR3 runs to 14 residues. Germline lookup yields CDR1 MDHEN and CDR2 SYDVKM.

The chain couples TRBV20-1 to TRBJ2-3, with unresolved D. The CDR3 runs 11 residues. The germline gives CDR1 DFQATT, CDR2 SNEGSKA (reference sequence). The V and J ends lost 4 bases and 2 bases respectively, with 4 bases between them. CDR3 amino acids: CSAKITDTQYF. In DNA, the CDR3 is TGCAGTGCTAAAATCACAGATACGCAGTATTTT.